This T cell receptor beta chain was found in a study of long-term antiretroviral therapy in people with HIV. An immunoSEQ assay, version v3.0, was performed at survey level. Sequenced by immunoSEQ multiplex PCR; TCRdb stores in-frame clones only, minus some. The data contain over 15,000 clones, around 95% of them singletons. Study results and caveats: Clones that had undergone expansion before ART prevailed in the repertoire throughout all time points. Repertoires looked antigen-experienced, with only a slight naive shift after ART.

Two or more post-ART PBMC samples, plus at least one pre-ART sample, were available for each donor. HIV-positive participants were all treated in the United States. Of note for this clone: What it recognizes is unknown.

Germline V CDR1 and CDR2: MGHDK, SYGVNS. Trimming took off 1 base at V and 1 base at J, with 7 bases between the two ends. The CDR3 length is 14 residues. The clonotype was recovered from a man between 25 and 39 years old with HIV. Sequencing used unsorted PBMCs, obtained around 10 years after starting antiretroviral therapy. This chain joins TRBV25-1 and TRBJ2-5; D may be TRBD2 (6 bases). The DNA for the CDR3 is TGTGCCAGCAGTGAATGGGAGGCCCAAGAGACCCAGTACTTC. Its protein is CASSEWEAQETQYF. Supplemented by reference TRBV25-1 and TRBJ2-5, the full variable domain reads EADIYQTPRYLVIGTGKKITLECSQTMGHDKMYWYQQDPGMELHLIHYSYGVNSTEKGDLSSESTVSRIRTEHFPLTLESARPSHTSQYLCASSEWEAQETQYFGPGTRLLVL.